These 2 T cell receptor beta chains came from one sample sequenced in a study of CD8+CD57+ T cells in acquired aplastic anemia. Patients chosen for sequencing had CD8+CD57+ cells that had expanded, as shown by flow cytometry. Profiles of TCR beta VDJ and CDR3 were generated from a genomic DNA template. TCRdb analysed the reads with MiXCR anew, one entry per CDR3 protein. Counted here are 95,000 to 150,000 distinct CDR3 sequences, roughly 55% occurring once; the ten biggest clones make up about 29%. The sequencing input was sorted CD4+, CD8+, or CD8+CD57+ T cells (not recorded which) from PBMCs. Receptors originate from a human donor with aplastic anemia.

To note about this clonotype: Because the CDR3's place on the DNA is in doubt, the DNA is left out and the CDR3 is given as listed by TCRdb. The chain joins TRBV12-1 to TRBJ2-7; the table names TRBD1, a call not compared with the DNA. TRBV12-1 is marked as a pseudogene. The CDR3 extends over 14 residues, inclusive of both ends. The CDR3 is CASSFGTGTHEQYF.

The J gene is TRBJ1-3, the V gene TRBV7-6; D is ambiguous. The CDR3 sequence is 15 residues long. Germline loops: CDR1 SGHVS, CDR2 FNYEAQ. V was clipped by 1 base and J by 8 bases, with 15 bases between them. The CDR3 bases are TGTGCCAGCAGCTTAGTCCCGGGTGTCAAAGACACCATATATTTT. Protein: CASSLVPGVKDTIYF.